The next 27 T cell receptor beta chains were all read from a single sample in a study of PD-1 blockade in classical Hodgkin lymphoma. Every patient experienced relapse after autologous stem cell transplantation, and brentuximab vedotin exposure varied. Data came from immunoSEQ multiplex PCR; TCRdb stores just in-frame clones and leaves some out. The sample includes about 110,000 clones, 89% of them seen just once. The sequencing here drew on peripheral blood mononuclear cells (PBMCs), taken before the second cycle of nivolumab. The receptors come from a human donor with classical Hodgkin lymphoma.

The rearrangement links TRBV28 to TRBJ2-7; perhaps D is TRBD1 or TRBD2 (5 bases each). Germline loops: CDR1 MDHEN, CDR2 SYDVKM. The CDR3 length is 14 residues. Trimming left V 7 bases short and J 4 bases short, with 17 bases between. CDR3 nucleotides: TGTGCCAGCACACCGGGACGTCAACAGTACGAGCAGTACTTC. Translation: CASTPGRQQYEQYF.

The chain couples TRBV27 to TRBJ1-1; D is perhaps TRBD1 (5 bases). The CDR3 runs 15 residues. Germline-derived CDR1 and CDR2 are MNHEY and SMNVEV (reference sequence). Trimming cost V 3 bases and J 1 base, with 12 bases left between them. The CDR3 DNA is TGTGCCAGCAGTTTCGGGGGAGTGGGGAACACTGAAGCTTTCTTT. Translated, it gives CASSFGGVGNTEAFF.

The chain is built from TRBV27 and TRBJ1-1; D gene unclear. Trimming stripped 6 bases from V and 1 base from J, with 12 bases between. Germline CDR1 MNHEY, CDR2 SMNVEV (reference sequence). This CDR3 contains 14 residues. This chain's CDR3 is CASSRTVKNTEAFF. The CDR3 nucleotides are TGTGCCAGCAGCCGAACTGTGAAGAACACTGAAGCTTTCTTT.

This clone was seen a few times. Here the CDR3 reads CASSGVNTEAFF. The CDR3 coding sequence is TGTGCCAGCTCAGGGGTGAACACTGAAGCTTTCTTT. The chain recombines TRBV6-5 with TRBJ1-1; D is possibly TRBD1 (6 bases). CDR3 length: 12 residues. Germline lookup yields CDR1 MNHEY and CDR2 SVGAGI. V was cut by 8 bases and J by 0 bases, with 7 bases left in between.

This chain joins TRBV5-8 and TRBJ1-4; no reliable D call. V lost 6 bases to trimming and J lost 8 bases, with 17 bases between them. The germline V gene encodes CDR1 SGHTS and CDR2 YDEGEE. The CDR3 has 14 residues. The CDR3 bases are TGTGCCAGCACCTGGCAGGCTGTGGGAGAAAAACTGTTTTTT. It is translated as CASTWQAVGEKLFF.

V gene TRBV7-2 combines with J gene TRBJ2-3; 10 bases fit TRBD2. Trimming at V came to 4 bases and at J to 0 bases, leaving 13 bases not matched to a gene. This CDR3 is built from 19 residues. Germline CDR1 is SGHTA and CDR2 is FQGNSA. The CDR3 bases are TGTGCCAGCAGCTCACCGGGACTAGCGCATTTTGCTAGCACAGATACGCAGTATTTT. It specifies CASSSPGLAHFASTDTQYF.

This clone was seen a few times. The V call is TRBV2, the J call TRBJ1-5; D uncertain. Germline V gene lookup returns CDR1 SNHLY and CDR2 FYNNEI. Trimming took off 3 bases at V and 11 bases at J, with 8 bases between the two ends. The CDR3 consists of 11 residues. The CDR3 region is CASSDWGAQHF. The CDR3 DNA sequence: TGTGCCAGCAGTGACTGGGGAGCCCAGCATTTT.

V gene TRBV7-9 combines with J gene TRBJ2-1, with 14 bases lining up with TRBD2. The ends lost 5 bases at V and 6 bases at J; junction bases unmatched: 3. This CDR3 is built from 15 residues. The germline V gene encodes CDR1 SEHNR and CDR2 FQNEAQ (reference sequence). CDR3 amino acids: CASSRLAGGPNEQFF. CDR3 DNA: TGTGCCAGCAGCCGACTAGCGGGAGGGCCCAATGAGCAGTTCTTC. The whole variable domain, filled in from reference TRBV7-9 and TRBJ2-1, reads DTGVSQNPRHKITKRGQNVTFRCDPISEHNRLYWYRQTLGQGPEFLTYFQNEAQLEKSRLLSDRFSAERPKGSFSTLEIQRTEQGDSAMYLCASSRLAGGPNEQFFGPGTRLTVL.

The rearrangement links TRBV19 to TRBJ2-1, with 9 bases that match TRBD2. Germline V gene lookup returns CDR1 LNHDA and CDR2 SQIVND (reference sequence). V lost 5 bases, J lost 5 bases, and 7 bases stayed unmatched. The CDR3 has 15 residues. CDR3 DNA: TGTGCCAGTAGTTTGGCGGGAGGGTACCACAATGAGCAGTTCTTC. This gives the protein CASSLAGGYHNEQFF.

The count of this clone is one. The V and J genes are TRBV27 and TRBJ1-5; the D gene is possibly TRBD1 (6 bases). This CDR3 has 16 residues. The germline V and J ends were trimmed by 1 base and 1 base, with 11 bases remaining between them. Germline V gene data show CDR1 as MNHEY and CDR2 as SMNVEV (reference sequence). The CDR3 here is CASSLWGGASNQPQHF. CDR3 DNA sequence: TGTGCCAGCAGTTTATGGGGGGGCGCGAGCAATCAGCCCCAGCATTTT.

The rearrangement uses TRBV11-2 and TRBJ2-7; 12 nucleotides match TRBD1. CDR1 SGHAT and CDR2 FQNNGV come from the germline V gene. The V and J ends lost 5 bases and 2 bases, in that order; junction bases with no gene match: 13. This CDR3 is built from 18 residues. The CDR3 coding sequence is TGTGCCAGCAGCCCCCTAAACCGGGACAGGGGGCGAACCTACGAGCAGTACTTC. Translation gives CASSPLNRDRGRTYEQYF. Based on the CDR3 plus reference TRBV11-2 and TRBJ2-7, the full variable domain is EAGVAQSPRYKIIEKRQSVAFWCNPISGHATLYWYQQILGQGPKLLIQFQNNGVVDDSQLPKDRFSAERLKGVDSTLKIQPAKLEDSAVYLCASSPLNRDRGRTYEQYFGPGTRLTVT.

This chain joins TRBV30 and TRBJ1-2; 7 positions agree with TRBD1. From germline, CDR1 is GTSNPN and CDR2 SVGIG (reference sequence). The CDR3 consists of 16 residues. V dropped 3 bases and J dropped 4; count of bases not matched to a gene: 14. For the CDR3, the DNA is TGTGCCTGGAGGGGGCGGTTCGGACAGGAGATCTATGGCTACACCTTC. Its protein is CAWRGRFGQEIYGYTF.

The chain joins TRBV10-1 to TRBJ1-1; 9 bases match TRBD1. Germline V lookup: CDR1 WNHNN, CDR2 SYGVQD (reference sequence). V trimming: 5 bases; J trimming: 1 base; junction bases outside the gene matches: 5. CDR3 length equals 15 residues. CDR3 in amino acids: CASSTGGMGNTEAFF. The CDR3 DNA follows: TGCGCCAGCAGTACAGGGGGCATGGGGAACACTGAAGCTTTCTTT.

The chain is built from TRBV19 and TRBJ2-3, with TRBD1 matching over 9 bases. The V gene end was trimmed by 7 bases and the J gene end by 3 bases; junction bases not matched to a gene: 5. The CDR3 covers 14 residues. Germline-derived CDR1 and CDR2 are LNHDA and SQIVND (reference sequence). The CDR3 reads CASTPGTGTDTQYF. DNA of the CDR3: TGTGCCAGTACCCCGGGGACAGGGACAGATACGCAGTATTTT.

The chain employs TRBV6-5 and TRBJ1-1; D unresolved. The CDR3 sequence is 14 residues long. Germline CDR1 reads MNHEY; CDR2 reads SVGAGI. Between the trimmed V and J ends, which lost 0 bases and 1 base, there was a span of 6 bases. Here the CDR3 reads CASSYSNTNTEAFF. In nucleotides, the CDR3 is TGTGCCAGCAGTTACTCGAACACGAACACTGAAGCTTTCTTT.

This chain uses TRBV12-5 with TRBJ2-5, with a possible D match to TRBD2 (5 bases). The germline V and J ends were trimmed by 4 bases and 1 base, with 10 bases remaining between them. Germline lookup yields CDR1 LGHNT and CDR2 FRNRAP. The CDR3 has 14 residues. The CDR3 nucleotides read TGTGCTAGTGGTTCTCGGGATGTCCAAGAGACCCAGTACTTC. Translation: CASGSRDVQETQYF.

J is TRBJ1-6 and V is TRBV9; TRBD1 is a possible D gene (5 bases). Trimming shortened V by 0 bases and J by 7 bases, and 5 bases separated the two germline ends. Germline lookup yields CDR1 SGDLS and CDR2 YYNGEE. The CDR3 runs to 13 residues. In DNA form, the CDR3 reads TGTGCCAGCAGCGTAGGACAGAATTCACCCCTCCACTTT. Protein sequence: CASSVGQNSPLHF.

The gene calls are TRBV30 and TRBJ2-7; tentative D call: TRBD1 (6 bases). This CDR3 comprises 12 residues. CDR1 and CDR2 (germline): GTSNPN, SVGIG (reference sequence). Trimming took off 3 bases at V and 7 bases at J, with 13 bases between the two ends. CDR3 in amino acids: CAWRDSFEEQYF. CDR3 coding DNA: TGTGCCTGGAGGGACAGCTTTGAAGAGCAGTACTTC. Using reference TRBV30 and TRBJ2-7 for the parts outside the CDR3, the full variable domain is SQTIHQWPATLVQPVGSPLSLECTVEGTSNPNLYWYRQAAGRGLQLLFYSVGIGQISSEVPQNLSASRPQDRQFILSSKKLLLSDSGFYLCAWRDSFEEQYFGPGTRLTVT.

J is TRBJ1-6 and V is TRBV4-2; D is ambiguous. Trimming removed 0 bases from V and 0 bases from J, with 9 bases in between. CDR3 size: 17 residues. Germline CDR1 LGHNA, CDR2 YNFKEQ. The CDR3 DNA reads TGTGCCAGCAGCCAAGAGGCCCGGAGCTCCTATAATTCACCCCTCCACTTT. This encodes CASSQEARSSYNSPLHF.

The chain carries TRBV28 and TRBJ1-3; no reliable D call. The CDR3 is 12 residues long. Between the trimmed V and J ends, which lost 8 bases and 2 bases, there was a span of 7 bases. Per the germline V gene, CDR1 is MDHEN and CDR2 is SYDVKM. CDR3: CASATPGNTIYF. The CDR3 nucleotides read TGTGCCAGCGCCACCCCTGGAAACACCATATATTTT.

The V and J genes are TRBV19 and TRBJ2-1; D not resolved. Germline-derived CDR1 and CDR2 are LNHDA and SQIVND (reference sequence). V dropped 4 bases and J dropped 2 bases, with 15 bases sitting between them. This CDR3 contains 16 residues. The chain's CDR3 is CASSRTGPSAYNEQFF. The DNA for the CDR3 is TGTGCCAGTAGTAGAACCGGGCCGTCGGCCTACAATGAGCAGTTCTTC.

The chain has TRBV4-2 and TRBJ2-3, with TRBD2 matching 10 bases. The germline V gene has CDR1 LGHNA and CDR2 YNFKEQ. The CDR3 sequence is 16 residues long. The V and J ends lost 4 bases and 5 bases, in that order; junction bases with no gene match: 9. The CDR3 DNA reads TGTGCCAGCAGCCCCCTTGGGGCTAGCGGGAGAGATACGCAGTATTTT. Encoded protein: CASSPLGASGRDTQYF.

The CDR3 DNA is TGTGCCAGCACCTCTAGCGGACCAGAGGGGGCAGATACGCAGTATTTT. Protein: CASTSSGPEGADTQYF. The V gene is TRBV5-6, the J gene TRBJ2-3, with a tentative D call TRBD2 (7 bases). V was shortened by 6 bases and J by 4 bases, with 21 bases between the two germline ends. Per the germline V gene, CDR1 is SGHDT and CDR2 is YYEEEE. The CDR3 sequence is 16 residues long.

The CDR3 loop is CASSRLGLAGGINEQFF. The CDR3 region has the DNA TGTGCCAGCAGCCGACTCGGACTAGCGGGAGGGATCAATGAGCAGTTCTTC. The V gene is TRBV14, the J gene TRBJ2-1; 15 bases are a match to TRBD2. The V gene's germline CDR1 is SGHDN and CDR2 FVKESK. Trimming at V came to 4 bases and at J to 6 bases, leaving 7 bases not matched to a gene. The CDR3 extends over 17 amino acids. Full variable domain (missing parts from reference TRBV14 and TRBJ2-1): EAGVTQFPSHSVIEKGQTVTLRCDPISGHDNLYWYRRVMGKEIKFLLHFVKESKQDESGMPNNRFLAERTGGTYSTLKVQPAELEDSGVYFCASSRLGLAGGINEQFFGPGTRLTVL.

In nucleotides, the CDR3 is TGTGCCAGCAGCCCAATGGGTGGTACCGGGGAGCTGTTTTTT. Amino acids: CASSPMGGTGELFF. The V call is TRBV7-9, the J call TRBJ2-2; no clear D gene. CDR3 length equals 14 residues. Per the germline V gene, CDR1 is SEHNR and CDR2 is FQNEAQ (reference sequence). Trimming left V 5 bases short and J 5 bases short, with 12 bases between.

The genes are TRBV27 and TRBJ2-1, with D perhaps matching TRBD2 (5 bases). Per germline, CDR1 MNHEY and CDR2 SMNVEV (reference sequence). Trimming pared 6 bases from V and 1 base from J, leaving 16 bases between. The CDR3 consists of 16 residues. CDR3 region: CASSPTEGRSYNEQFF. The DNA for the CDR3 is TGTGCCAGCAGCCCAACCGAGGGTAGGTCCTACAATGAGCAGTTCTTC.

The rearrangement uses TRBV6-1 and TRBJ2-1; D possibly corresponds to TRBD2 (7 bases). V lost 2 bases and J lost 7, with 15 bases in between. This CDR3 has 15 residues. CDR1 MNHNS and CDR2 SASEGT come from the germline V gene. As DNA, the CDR3 is TGTGCCAGCAGTGAAAGGGGGGGAGCTAGGAATGAGCAGTTCTTC. This encodes CASSERGGARNEQFF.